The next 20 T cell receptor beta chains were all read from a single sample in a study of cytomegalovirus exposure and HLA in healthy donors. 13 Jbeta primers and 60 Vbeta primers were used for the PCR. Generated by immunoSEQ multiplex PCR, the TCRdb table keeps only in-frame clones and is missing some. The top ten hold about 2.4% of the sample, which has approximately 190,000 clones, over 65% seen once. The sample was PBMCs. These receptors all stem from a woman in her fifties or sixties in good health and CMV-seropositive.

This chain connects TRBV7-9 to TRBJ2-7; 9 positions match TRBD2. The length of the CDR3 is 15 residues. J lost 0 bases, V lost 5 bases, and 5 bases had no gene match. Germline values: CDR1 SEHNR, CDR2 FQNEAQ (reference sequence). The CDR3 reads CASSRSGGNSYEQYF. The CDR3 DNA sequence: TGTGCCAGCAGCCGCAGCGGGGGGAACTCCTACGAGCAGTACTTC.

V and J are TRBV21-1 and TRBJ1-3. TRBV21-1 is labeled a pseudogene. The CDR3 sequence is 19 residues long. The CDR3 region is CATPGEPAKQNDSGNTIYF. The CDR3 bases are TGTGCCACCCCGGGGGAGCCAGCGAAACAAAACGACTCTGGAAACACCATATATTTT.

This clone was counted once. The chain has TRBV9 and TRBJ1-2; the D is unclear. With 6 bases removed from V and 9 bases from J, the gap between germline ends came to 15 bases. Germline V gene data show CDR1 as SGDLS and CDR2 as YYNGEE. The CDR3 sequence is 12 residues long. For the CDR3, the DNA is TGTGCCAGCAACCTTAACCGGGGAAGCTACACCTTC. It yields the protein CASNLNRGSYTF.

CDR3 coding DNA: TGTGCCAGCAGGCTAGCGGGGGGTTTCACGCAGTATTTT. Its translation: CASRLAGGFTQYF. The chain is built from TRBV6-6 and TRBJ2-3; 11 bases match TRBD2. This CDR3 is 13 amino acids long. The V and J ends lost 6 bases and 9 bases, in that order; junction bases with no gene match: 5. The V gene's germline CDR1 is MNHNY and CDR2 SVGAGI (reference sequence).

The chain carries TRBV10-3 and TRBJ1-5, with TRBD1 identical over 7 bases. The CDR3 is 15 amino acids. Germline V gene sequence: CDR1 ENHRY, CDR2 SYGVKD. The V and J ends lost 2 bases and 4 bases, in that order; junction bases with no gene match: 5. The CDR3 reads CAISEMGQQNQPQHF. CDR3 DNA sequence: TGTGCCATCAGTGAGATGGGACAGCAAAATCAGCCCCAGCATTTT.

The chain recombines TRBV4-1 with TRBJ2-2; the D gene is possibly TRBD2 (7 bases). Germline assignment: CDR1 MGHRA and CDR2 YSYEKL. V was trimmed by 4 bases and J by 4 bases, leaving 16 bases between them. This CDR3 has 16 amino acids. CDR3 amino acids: CASSPLGRGSTGELFF. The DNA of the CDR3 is TGCGCCAGCAGCCCTCTAGGGAGGGGGAGCACCGGGGAGCTGTTTTTT.

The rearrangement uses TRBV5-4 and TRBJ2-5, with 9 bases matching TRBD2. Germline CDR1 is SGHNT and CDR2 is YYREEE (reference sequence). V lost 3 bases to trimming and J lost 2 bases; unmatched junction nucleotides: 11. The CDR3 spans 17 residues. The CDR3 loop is CASSSPWGRGGQETQYF. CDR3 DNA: TGTGCCAGCAGCTCCCCATGGGGGCGGGGGGGTCAAGAGACCCAGTACTTC. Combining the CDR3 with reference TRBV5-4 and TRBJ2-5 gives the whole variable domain ETGVTQSPTHLIKTRGQQVTLRCSSQSGHNTVSWYQQALGQGPQFIFQYYREEENGRGNFPPRFSGLQFPNYSSELNVNALELDDSALYLCASSSPWGRGGQETQYFGPGTRLLVL.

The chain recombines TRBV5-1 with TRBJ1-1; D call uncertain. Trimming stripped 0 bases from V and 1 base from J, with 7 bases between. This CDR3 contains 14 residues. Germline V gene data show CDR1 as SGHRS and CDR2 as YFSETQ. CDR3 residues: CASSLVQSNTEAFF. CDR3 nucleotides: TGCGCCAGCAGCTTGGTACAGTCGAACACTGAAGCTTTCTTT.

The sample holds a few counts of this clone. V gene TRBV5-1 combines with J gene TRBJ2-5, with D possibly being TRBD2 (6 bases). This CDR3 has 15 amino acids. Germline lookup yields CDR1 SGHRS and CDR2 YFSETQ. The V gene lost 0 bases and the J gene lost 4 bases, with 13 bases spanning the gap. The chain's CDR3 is CASSLAAGLGETQYF. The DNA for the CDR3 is TGCGCCAGCAGCTTGGCCGCGGGGCTGGGAGAGACCCAGTACTTC.

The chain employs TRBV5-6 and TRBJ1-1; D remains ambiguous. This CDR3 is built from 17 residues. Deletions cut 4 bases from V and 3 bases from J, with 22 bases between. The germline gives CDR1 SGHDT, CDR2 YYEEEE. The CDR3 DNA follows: TGTGCCAGCAGCGAAATAATGGCTGGGGTCGGGGACACTGAAGCTTTCTTT. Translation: CASSEIMAGVGDTEAFF.

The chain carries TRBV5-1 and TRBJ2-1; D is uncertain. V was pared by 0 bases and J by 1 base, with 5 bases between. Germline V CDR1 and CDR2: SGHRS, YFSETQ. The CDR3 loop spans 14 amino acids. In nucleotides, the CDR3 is TGCGCCAGCAGCTTGGACTCTTCCTACAATGAGCAGTTCTTC. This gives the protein CASSLDSSYNEQFF.

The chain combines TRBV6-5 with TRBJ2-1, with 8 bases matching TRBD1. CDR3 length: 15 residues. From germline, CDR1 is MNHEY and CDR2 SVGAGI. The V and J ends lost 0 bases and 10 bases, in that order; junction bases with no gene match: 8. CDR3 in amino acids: CASSYSRTGLMEQFF. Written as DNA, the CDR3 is TGTGCCAGCAGTTACTCGAGGACAGGGCTAATGGAGCAGTTCTTC.

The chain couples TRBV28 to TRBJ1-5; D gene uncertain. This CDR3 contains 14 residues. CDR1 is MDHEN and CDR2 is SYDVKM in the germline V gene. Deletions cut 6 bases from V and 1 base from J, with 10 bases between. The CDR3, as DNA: TGTGCCAGCAGGCCGACTGGGAGCAATCAGCCCCAGCATTTT. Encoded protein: CASRPTGSNQPQHF.

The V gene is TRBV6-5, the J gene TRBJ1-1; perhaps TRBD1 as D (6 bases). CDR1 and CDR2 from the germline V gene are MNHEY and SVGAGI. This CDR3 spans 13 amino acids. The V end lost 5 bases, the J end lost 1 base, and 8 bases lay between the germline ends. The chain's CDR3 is CASSQGGNTEAFF. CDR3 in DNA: TGTGCCAGCAGTCAAGGGGGGAACACTGAAGCTTTCTTT.

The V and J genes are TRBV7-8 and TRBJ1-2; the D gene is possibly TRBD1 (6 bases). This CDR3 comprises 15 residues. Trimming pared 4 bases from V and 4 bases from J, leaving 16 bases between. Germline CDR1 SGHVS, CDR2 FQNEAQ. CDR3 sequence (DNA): TGTGCCAGCAGCTCACAGGGTCTTCAACTCTATGGCTACACCTTC. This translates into CASSSQGLQLYGYTF.

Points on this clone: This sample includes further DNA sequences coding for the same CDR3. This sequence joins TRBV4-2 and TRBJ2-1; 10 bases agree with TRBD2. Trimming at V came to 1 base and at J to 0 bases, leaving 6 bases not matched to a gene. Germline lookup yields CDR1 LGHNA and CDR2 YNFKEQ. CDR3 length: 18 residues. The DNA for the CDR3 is TGTGCCAGCAGCCAAGGGGCTAGCGGGGGAAGCTCCTACAATGAGCAGTTCTTC. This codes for CASSQGASGGSSYNEQFF.

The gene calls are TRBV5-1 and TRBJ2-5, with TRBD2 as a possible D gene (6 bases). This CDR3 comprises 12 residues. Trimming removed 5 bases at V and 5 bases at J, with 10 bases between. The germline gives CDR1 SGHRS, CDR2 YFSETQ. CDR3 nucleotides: TGCGCCAGCAGTCCCCGGGGGGAGACCCAGTACTTC. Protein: CASSPRGETQYF.

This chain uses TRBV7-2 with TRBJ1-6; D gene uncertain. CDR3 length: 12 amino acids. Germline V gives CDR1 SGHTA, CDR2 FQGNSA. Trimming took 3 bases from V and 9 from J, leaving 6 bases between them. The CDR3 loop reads CASSLEGSPLHF. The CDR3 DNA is TGTGCCAGCAGCTTGGAGGGTTCACCCCTCCACTTT.

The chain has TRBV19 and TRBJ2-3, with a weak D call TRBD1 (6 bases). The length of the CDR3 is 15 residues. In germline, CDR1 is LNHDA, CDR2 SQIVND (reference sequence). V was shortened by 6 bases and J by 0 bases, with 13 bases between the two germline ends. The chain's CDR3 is CASSPDSPSTDTQYF. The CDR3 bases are TGTGCCAGTAGCCCGGACAGCCCTAGCACAGATACGCAGTATTTT.

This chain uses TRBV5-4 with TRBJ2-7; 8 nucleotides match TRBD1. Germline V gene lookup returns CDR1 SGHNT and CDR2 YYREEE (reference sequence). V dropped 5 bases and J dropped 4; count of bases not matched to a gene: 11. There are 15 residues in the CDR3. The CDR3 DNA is TGTGCCAGCAGGCTAGACAGGGGCAGTATGTACGAGCAGTACTTC. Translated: CASRLDRGSMYEQYF.